The table lists the clone carrying this T cell receptor beta chain with many counts. Antigen unknown. The data belong to a study of T cells after yellow fever vaccination. Study overall: Fractions with few cells were prepared using SMART-Seq v4 Ultra Low Input. Study-wide results and caveats: The booster saw the reappearance of most primary-vaccination clones (around 96% CD4, around 88% CD8). The bulk population could contribute abundant contaminating clonotypes to FACS-sorted repertoires.

V was shortened by 2 bases and J by 0 bases, with 7 bases between the two germline ends. There are 14 residues in the CDR3. Germline-derived CDR1 and CDR2 are MNHEY and SVGAGI. For TCR, cDNA came from 5'RACE template switching, which added a universal primer site and UMIs. TCRdb re-called the 5' RACE reads through MiXCR, storing one row per CDR3 protein. This sample carries about 580,000 distinct CDR3 sequences, 17% of them seen once, and the ten largest clones take roughly 17%. The chain carries TRBV6-5 and TRBJ1-1; D is ambiguous. The receptor's source is a man aged 18 to 29 who received the YFV17D yellow fever vaccine. The specimen was PBMCs, collected about 5 days after the first yellow fever vaccination. CDR3 in DNA: TGTGCCAGCAGTTACGGCGGCATGAACACTGAAGCTTTCTTT. Translation: CASSYGGMNTEAFF.